Shown below are 18 T cell receptor beta chains from a single sample sequenced in a study of technical replicates of blood from a handful of donors. Data came from immunoSEQ multiplex PCR; TCRdb stores just in-frame clones and leaves some out. This table has approximately 75,000 clones, just under 95% appearing once. The sample taken for sequencing was T cells isolated from PBMCs. The receptors originated from a human donor in good health.

V usage is TRBV5-1 and J usage is TRBJ1-2; no reliable D call. Germline assignment: CDR1 SGHRS and CDR2 YFSETQ. The V and J ends lost 3 bases and 8 bases respectively, with 11 bases between them. CDR3 length: 12 amino acids. The CDR3 nucleotides read TGCGCCAGCAGCTCCCCGACAATCGGCTACACCTTC. It yields the protein CASSSPTIGYTF.

The CDR3: CASSLGGTGPDYGYTF. CDR3 in DNA: TGCGCCAGCAGCTTGGGGGGGACAGGACCCGACTATGGCTACACCTTC. V is TRBV5-1 and J is TRBJ1-2; 8 bases map to TRBD1. The CDR3 spans 16 residues. From germline, CDR1 is SGHRS and CDR2 YFSETQ. After removal of 0 bases from V and 3 bases from J, the junction contained 7 bases not matched to a gene.

This clone was detected only once. V usage is TRBV7-3 and J usage is TRBJ2-2; D is unclear. There are 13 residues in the CDR3. The germline gives CDR1 SGHTA, CDR2 FQGTGA. Trimming took off 0 bases at V and 6 bases at J, with 5 bases between the two ends. CDR3 nucleotide sequence: TGTGCCAGCAGCTTAACAGCCCCCGGGGAGCTGTTTTTT. Encoded protein: CASSLTAPGELFF.

J is TRBJ2-7 and V is TRBV19; the match to TRBD2 covers 13 bases. The germline V gene encodes CDR1 LNHDA and CDR2 SQIVND (reference sequence). V trimming: 0 bases; J trimming: 6 bases; junction bases outside the gene matches: 2. This CDR3 is built from 15 residues. CDR3 DNA sequence: TGTGCCAGTAGTATAGAACGACTAGCGGGAGGCGAGCAGTACTTC. Translation: CASSIERLAGGEQYF.

J is TRBJ2-1 and V is TRBV2; weak D call: TRBD1 (5 bases). The CDR3 contains 13 residues. Germline values: CDR1 SNHLY, CDR2 FYNNEI. V was trimmed by 8 bases and J by 3 bases, leaving 11 bases between them. The CDR3 sequence: CASGRTFYNEQFF. For the CDR3, the DNA is TGTGCCAGCGGAAGGACATTCTACAATGAGCAGTTCTTC.

The chain carries TRBV7-3 and TRBJ2-3, with D perhaps TRBD2 (6 bases). This CDR3 comprises 14 residues. From germline, CDR1 is SGHTA and CDR2 FQGTGA. Between the trimmed V and J ends, which lost 2 bases and 4 bases, there was a span of 10 bases. CDR3 residues: CASSLYRDSDTQYF. In DNA, the CDR3 is TGTGCCAGCAGCTTATACCGGGACTCAGATACGCAGTATTTT.

The rearrangement links TRBV19 to TRBJ1-2; D remains ambiguous. This CDR3 has 12 residues. Germline CDR1 is LNHDA and CDR2 is SQIVND (reference sequence). The V and J ends lost 5 bases and 6 bases respectively, with 10 bases between them. Here the CDR3 reads CASSYRENGYTF. CDR3 nucleotides: TGTGCCAGTAGTTATCGGGAGAATGGCTACACCTTC.

This chain joins TRBV23-1 and TRBJ1-5, with 7 bases fitting TRBD1. TRBV23-1 is reported as an ORF; its role is uncertain. After removal of 6 bases from V and 0 bases from J, the junction contained 8 bases not matched to a gene. The CDR3 length is 16 residues. The CDR3 region is CASSGDRIYSNQPQHF. CDR3 in DNA: TGCGCCAGCAGCGGGGACAGAATTTATAGCAATCAGCCCCAGCATTTT.

The chain combines TRBV11-3 with TRBJ2-3, with D possibly matching TRBD2 (6 bases). The CDR3 extends over 15 amino acids. Germline assignment: CDR1 SGHNT and CDR2 YENEEA. The V gene lost 2 bases and the J gene lost 4 bases, with 13 bases spanning the gap. CDR3 DNA: TGTGCCAGCAGCTTAAGCGGGTTGATCTCAGATACGCAGTATTTT. Protein sequence: CASSLSGLISDTQYF.

The chain carries TRBV21-1 and TRBJ2-7; TRBD2, as called in the table, went unchecked against the DNA. TRBV21-1 is annotated as a pseudogene. The CDR3 has 16 amino acids. CDR3 sequence: CASSPRTGGLSYEQYF. CDR3 nucleotide sequence: TGTGCCAGCAGCCCCCGCACGGGGGGCCTCTCCTACGAGCAGTACTTC.

This rearrangement joins TRBV5-4 to TRBJ2-3; D remains unclear. Trimming removed 0 bases at V and 0 bases at J, with 11 bases between. Germline CDR1 reads SGHNT; CDR2 reads YYREEE (reference sequence). The CDR3 totals 16 residues. The CDR3, as DNA: TGTGCCAGCAGCTTGGACCGATCAGGTAGCACAGATACGCAGTATTTT. As protein: CASSLDRSGSTDTQYF.

The chain links TRBV29-1 to TRBJ2-7; D may be TRBD2 (6 bases). Germline V lookup: CDR1 SQVTM, CDR2 ANQGSEA. V lost 2 bases and J 3 bases, leaving 14 bases between the germline ends. The CDR3 runs 14 residues. The CDR3 bases are TGCAGCGTTGAATACGGCGGGACCTACTACGAGCAGTACTTC. It codes for CSVEYGGTYYEQYF.

This sequence joins TRBV29-1 and TRBJ2-2; D perhaps matches TRBD1 (6 bases). V was shortened by 4 bases and J by 1 base, with 13 bases between the two germline ends. CDR1 and CDR2 (germline): SQVTM, ANQGSEA. This CDR3 is built from 15 residues. CDR3 sequence reads: CSVVPLGGNTGELFF. The DNA for the CDR3 is TGCAGCGTTGTACCTTTAGGGGGGAACACCGGGGAGCTGTTTTTT.

The DNA for the CDR3 is TGTGCCAGCAGCCCGACCGGACAGGGGGTGGGCGAGCAGTACTTC. Its protein is CASSPTGQGVGEQYF. The V and J genes are TRBV7-3 and TRBJ2-7; 10 bases match TRBD1. Germline V gives CDR1 SGHTA, CDR2 FQGTGA. This CDR3 is 15 amino acids long. J lost 6 bases, V lost 5 bases, and 10 bases had no gene match.

J is TRBJ2-4 and V is TRBV25-1; TRBD1 aligns across 9 bases. The CDR3 sequence is 14 residues long. CDR1 is MGHDK, CDR2 SYGVNS, per germline. J lost 3 bases, V lost 6 bases, and 3 bases had no gene match. The CDR3 sequence is CASSGQGYKNIQYF. The DNA of the CDR3 is TGTGCCAGCAGCGGACAGGGGTACAAAAACATTCAGTACTTC.

This rearrangement joins TRBV7-9 to TRBJ1-3, with D possibly TRBD1 on 5 matching bases. The CDR3 length is 17 residues. Trimming shortened V by 0 bases and J by 5 bases, and 17 bases separated the two germline ends. Looked up from germline, CDR1 is SEHNR and CDR2 is FQNEAQ (reference sequence). In DNA, the CDR3 is TGTGCCAGCAGCTTAGCCTCACTGGGGCCTTTCAGAAACACCATATATTTT. Its protein product is CASSLASLGPFRNTIYF.

The chain recombines TRBV2 with TRBJ2-3; TRBD2 might be the D (6 bases). Trimming removed 4 bases from V and 5 bases from J, with 19 bases in between. Germline V gives CDR1 SNHLY, CDR2 FYNNEI. The length of the CDR3 is 16 residues. For the CDR3, the DNA is TGTGCCAGCAGTGTAGCTAGCGTAGTAAGTGAAGATACGCAGTATTTT. This codes for CASSVASVVSEDTQYF.

The rearrangement links TRBV19 to TRBJ1-5; the D is unclear. V was clipped by 8 bases and J by 7 bases, with 18 bases between them. Germline loops: CDR1 LNHDA, CDR2 SQIVND (reference sequence). The CDR3 loop spans 14 amino acids. CDR3 in DNA: TGTGCCAGTGCTTATACGGGAGGAAACCAGCCCCAGCATTTT. Its translation: CASAYTGGNQPQHF.